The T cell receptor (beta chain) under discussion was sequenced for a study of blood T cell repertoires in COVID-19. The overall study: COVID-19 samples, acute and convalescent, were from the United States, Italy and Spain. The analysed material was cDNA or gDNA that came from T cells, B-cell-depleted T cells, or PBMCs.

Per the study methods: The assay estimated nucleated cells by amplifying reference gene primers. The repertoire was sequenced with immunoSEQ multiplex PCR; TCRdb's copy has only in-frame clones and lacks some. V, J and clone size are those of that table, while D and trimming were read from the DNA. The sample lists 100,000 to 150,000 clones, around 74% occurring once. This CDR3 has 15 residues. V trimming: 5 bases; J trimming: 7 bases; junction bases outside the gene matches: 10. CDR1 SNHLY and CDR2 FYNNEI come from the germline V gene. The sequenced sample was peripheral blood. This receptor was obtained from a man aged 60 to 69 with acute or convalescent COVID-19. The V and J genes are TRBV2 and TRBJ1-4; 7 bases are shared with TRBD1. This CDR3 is CASSRQGSTSEKLFF. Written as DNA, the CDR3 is TGTGCCAGCAGTAGACAGGGTTCAACGTCTGAAAAACTGTTTTTT.